This record concerns one T cell receptor beta chain sequence. The study ran its PCR with 60 Vbeta and 13 Jbeta primers. TCRdb's table, derived via immunoSEQ multiplex PCR, lists solely in-frame clones and lacks some. The profile shows 95,000 to 100,000 clones, around four fifths of them singletons. These data belong to a study of cytomegalovirus exposure and HLA in healthy donors. The CDR3 extends over 14 amino acids. The germline V gene encodes CDR1 SGHRS and CDR2 YFSETQ. Trimming stripped 4 bases from V and 4 bases from J, with 14 bases between. Sequenced sample: PBMCs. This clonotype was sampled from a man aged 40-49 years in good health and CMV-seronegative. The V call is TRBV5-1, the J call TRBJ1-1; maybe TRBD1 (6 bases). CDR3 in amino acids: CASSQDSMITEAFF. CDR3 bases: TGCGCCAGCAGCCAGGACAGCATGATCACTGAAGCTTTCTTT.